These 6 T cell receptor beta chains were sequenced from one sample in a study of shared clonotypes between healthy human individuals. Method: immunoSEQ multiplex PCR; TCRdb's copy keeps in-frame clones and lacks some. The top ten hold approximately 1.5% of the sample, which has some 1 million clones, roughly 80% seen once. The sample comprised memory CD4+ T cells sorted from blood. Subset defined: CD45RA-negative fraction. The origin of the receptors is a man aged 18 to 30 in good health.

The rearrangement joins TRBV10-3 to TRBJ1-2; TRBD1 agrees at 7 bases. Losses at the gene ends were 2 bases for V and 4 bases for J; bases not matched to a gene: 4. Germline assignment: CDR1 ENHRY and CDR2 SYGVKD. The CDR3 covers 14 residues. The CDR3 nucleotides read TGTGCCATCAGTGAGGACAGGGCGGGCTATGGCTACACCTTC. Translating it yields CAISEDRAGYGYTF.

Worth noting for this clone: Other nucleotide sequences from this sample produce the same CDR3. The chain has TRBV5-1 and TRBJ2-3; 16 positions agree with TRBD2. CDR1 and CDR2 (germline): SGHRS, YFSETQ. The CDR3 spans 15 residues. J gave up 6 bases and V 4 bases, and 2 bases lay outside the gene matches. CDR3 nucleotides: TGCGCCAGCAGCGGGACTAGCGGGGGGGCCGATACGCAGTATTTT. This translates into CASSGTSGGADTQYF.

The chain links TRBV5-1 to TRBJ2-2; no firm D call. This CDR3 is built from 15 residues. Trimming removed 8 bases from V and 0 bases from J, with 14 bases in between. Per the germline V gene, CDR1 is SGHRS and CDR2 is YFSETQ. The CDR3 here is CASHTDTSNTGELFF. In DNA form, the CDR3 reads TGCGCCAGTCACACCGATACCTCGAACACCGGGGAGCTGTTTTTT.

A single count supports this clone. The rearrangement uses TRBV10-3 and TRBJ2-3; tentative D call: TRBD2 (5 bases). The CDR3 is made up of 13 amino acids. CDR1 is ENHRY and CDR2 is SYGVKD in the germline V gene. The ends were cut back, 4 bases at V and 2 bases at J, with 7 bases in the middle. The CDR3 reads CAISGLPTDTQYF. The DNA for the CDR3 is TGTGCCATCAGTGGACTACCCACAGATACGCAGTATTTT.

The V gene is TRBV5-1, the J gene TRBJ2-6, with D unresolved. V lost 4 bases, J lost 0 bases, and 14 bases lay in between. Germline CDR1 and CDR2: SGHRS and YFSETQ. The CDR3 is 17 residues long. Here the CDR3 DNA reads TGCGCCAGCAGCACGGACGGTTTAAGCTCTGGGGCCAACGTCCTGACTTTC. This sequence encodes CASSTDGLSSGANVLTF. Full variable domain (outside the CDR3, taken from reference TRBV5-1 and TRBJ2-6): KAGVTQTPRYLIKTRGQQVTLSCSPISGHRSVSWYQQTPGQGLQFLFEYFSETQRNKGNFPGRFSGRQFSNSRSEMNVSTLELGDSALYLCASSTDGLSSGANVLTFGAGSRLTVL.

This clone has just a few counts. The chain uses TRBV2 and TRBJ2-1; 7 bases are a match to TRBD2. With V trimmed by 3 bases and J by 6 bases, 5 bases remained unmatched. The germline gives CDR1 SNHLY, CDR2 FYNNEI. This CDR3 spans 14 amino acids. The CDR3 region is CASSDRLASNEQFF. The CDR3 DNA is TGTGCCAGCAGTGACAGACTAGCATCCAATGAGCAGTTCTTC.